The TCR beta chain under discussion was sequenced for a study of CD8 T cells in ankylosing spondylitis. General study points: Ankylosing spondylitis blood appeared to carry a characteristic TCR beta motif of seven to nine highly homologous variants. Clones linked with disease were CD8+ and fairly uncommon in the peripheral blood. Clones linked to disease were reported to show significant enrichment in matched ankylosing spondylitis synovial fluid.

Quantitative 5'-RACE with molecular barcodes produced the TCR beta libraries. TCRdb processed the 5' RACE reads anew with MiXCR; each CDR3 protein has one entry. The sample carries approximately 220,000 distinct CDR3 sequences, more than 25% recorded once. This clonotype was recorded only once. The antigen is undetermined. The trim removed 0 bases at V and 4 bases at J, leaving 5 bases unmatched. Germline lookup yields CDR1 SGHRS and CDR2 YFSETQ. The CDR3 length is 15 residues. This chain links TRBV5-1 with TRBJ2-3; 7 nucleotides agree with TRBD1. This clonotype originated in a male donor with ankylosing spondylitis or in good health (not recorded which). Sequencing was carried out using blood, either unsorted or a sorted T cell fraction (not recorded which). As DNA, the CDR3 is TGCGCCAGCAGCTTGGACGGACAGGTTTCAGATACGCAGTATTTT. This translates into CASSLDGQVSDTQYF.